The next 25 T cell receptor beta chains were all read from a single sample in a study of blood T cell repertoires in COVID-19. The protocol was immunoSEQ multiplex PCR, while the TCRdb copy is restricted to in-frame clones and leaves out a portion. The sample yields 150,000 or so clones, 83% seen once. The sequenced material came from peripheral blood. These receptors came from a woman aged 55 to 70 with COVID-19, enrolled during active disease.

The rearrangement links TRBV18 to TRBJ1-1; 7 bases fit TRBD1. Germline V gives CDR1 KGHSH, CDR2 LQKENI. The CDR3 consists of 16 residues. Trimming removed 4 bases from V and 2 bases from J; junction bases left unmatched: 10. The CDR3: CASSHDSGTVNTEAFF. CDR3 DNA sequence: TGTGCCAGCTCACACGACTCCGGGACAGTTAACACTGAAGCTTTCTTT.

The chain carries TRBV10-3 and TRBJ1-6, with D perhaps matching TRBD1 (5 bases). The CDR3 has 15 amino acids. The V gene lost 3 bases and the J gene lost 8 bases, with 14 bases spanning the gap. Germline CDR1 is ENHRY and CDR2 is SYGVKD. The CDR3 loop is CAISDQGGGDSPLHF. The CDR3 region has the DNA TGTGCCATCAGTGATCAGGGTGGAGGGGATTCACCCCTCCACTTT.

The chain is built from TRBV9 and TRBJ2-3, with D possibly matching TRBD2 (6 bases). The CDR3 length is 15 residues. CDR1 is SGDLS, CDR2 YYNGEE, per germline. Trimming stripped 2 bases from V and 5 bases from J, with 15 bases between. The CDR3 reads CASSVSSASGDTQYF. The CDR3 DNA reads TGTGCCAGCAGCGTTTCTAGCGCTTCGGGAGATACGCAGTATTTT.

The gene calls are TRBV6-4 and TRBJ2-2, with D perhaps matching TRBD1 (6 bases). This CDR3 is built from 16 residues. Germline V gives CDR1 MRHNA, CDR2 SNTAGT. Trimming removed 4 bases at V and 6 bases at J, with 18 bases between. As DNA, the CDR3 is TGTGCCAGCAGTGCCGACGGCGCAGGGGTGGCCGGGGAGCTGTTTTTT. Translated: CASSADGAGVAGELFF.

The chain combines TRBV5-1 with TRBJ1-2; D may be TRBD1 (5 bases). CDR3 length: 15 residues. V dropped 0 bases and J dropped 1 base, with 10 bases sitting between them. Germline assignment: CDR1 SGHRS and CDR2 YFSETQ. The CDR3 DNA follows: TGCGCCAGCAGCTTGGAGGCAGGGATTAACTATGGCTACACCTTC. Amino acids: CASSLEAGINYGYTF.

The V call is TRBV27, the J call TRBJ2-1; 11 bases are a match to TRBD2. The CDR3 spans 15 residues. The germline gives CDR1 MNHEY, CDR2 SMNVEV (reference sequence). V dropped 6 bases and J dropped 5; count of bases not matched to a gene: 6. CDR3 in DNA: TGTGCCAGCAGGCCTTATAGCGGGGGGGACAATGAGCAGTTCTTC. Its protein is CASRPYSGGDNEQFF.

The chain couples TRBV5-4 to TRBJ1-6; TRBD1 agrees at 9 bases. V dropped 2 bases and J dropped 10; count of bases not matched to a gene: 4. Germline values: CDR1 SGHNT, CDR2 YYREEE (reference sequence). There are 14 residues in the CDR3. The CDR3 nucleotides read TGTGCCAGCAGCTTTAGGACAGGGGTATCACCCCTCCACTTT. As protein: CASSFRTGVSPLHF.

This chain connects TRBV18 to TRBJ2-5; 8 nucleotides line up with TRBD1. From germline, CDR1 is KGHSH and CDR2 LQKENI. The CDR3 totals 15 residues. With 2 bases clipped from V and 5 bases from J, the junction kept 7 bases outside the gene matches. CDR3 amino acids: CASSPGQGALETQYF. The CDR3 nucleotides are TGTGCCAGCTCACCAGGGCAGGGGGCGCTGGAGACCCAGTACTTC.

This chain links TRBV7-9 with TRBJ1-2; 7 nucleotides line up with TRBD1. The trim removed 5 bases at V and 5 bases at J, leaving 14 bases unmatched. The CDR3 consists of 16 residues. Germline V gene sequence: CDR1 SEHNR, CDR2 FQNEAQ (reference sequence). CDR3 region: CASSPEVGQEKYGYTF. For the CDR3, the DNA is TGTGCCAGCAGCCCAGAGGTCGGACAGGAAAAGTATGGCTACACCTTC.

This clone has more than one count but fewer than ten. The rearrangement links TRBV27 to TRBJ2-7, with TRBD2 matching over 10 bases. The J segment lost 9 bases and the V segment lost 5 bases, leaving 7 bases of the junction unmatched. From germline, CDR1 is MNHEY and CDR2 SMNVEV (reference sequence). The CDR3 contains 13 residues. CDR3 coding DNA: TGTGCCAGCAGTCAGAGCGGGAGGGACCGGCAGTACTTC. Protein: CASSQSGRDRQYF.

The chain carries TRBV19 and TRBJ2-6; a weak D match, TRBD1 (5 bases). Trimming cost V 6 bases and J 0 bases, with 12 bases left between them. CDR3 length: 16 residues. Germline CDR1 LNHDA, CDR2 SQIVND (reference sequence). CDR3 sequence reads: CASRQDSLSGANVLTF. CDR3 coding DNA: TGTGCCAGTAGACAAGACAGCCTCTCTGGGGCCAACGTCCTGACTTTC.

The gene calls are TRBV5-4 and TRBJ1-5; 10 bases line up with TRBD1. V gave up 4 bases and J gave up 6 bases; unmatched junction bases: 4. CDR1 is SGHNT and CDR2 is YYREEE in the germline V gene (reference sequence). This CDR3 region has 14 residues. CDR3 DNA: TGTGCCAGCAGCCGGGACAGGGGAATTCAGCCCCAGCATTTT. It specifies CASSRDRGIQPQHF.

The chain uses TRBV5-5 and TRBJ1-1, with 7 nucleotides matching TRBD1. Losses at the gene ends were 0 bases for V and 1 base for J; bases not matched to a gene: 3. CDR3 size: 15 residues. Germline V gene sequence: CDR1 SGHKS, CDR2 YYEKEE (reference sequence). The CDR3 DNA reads TGTGCCAGCAGCTTGGCGGGACAGACGAACACTGAAGCTTTCTTT. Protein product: CASSLAGQTNTEAFF.

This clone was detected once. For the CDR3, the DNA is TGTGCCAGCAATCTGTGGGGGGGAGCTTTCTTT. Translation: CASNLWGGAFF. The genes are TRBV6-5 and TRBJ1-1, with D tentatively TRBD1 (5 bases). The CDR3 runs 11 residues. Germline V gene sequence: CDR1 MNHEY, CDR2 SVGAGI. Trimming cost V 7 bases and J 10 bases, with 13 bases left between them.

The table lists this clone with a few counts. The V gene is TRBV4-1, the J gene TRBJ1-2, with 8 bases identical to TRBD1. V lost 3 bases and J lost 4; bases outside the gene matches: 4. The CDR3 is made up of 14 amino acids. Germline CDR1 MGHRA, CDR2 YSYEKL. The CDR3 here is CASSQFTGGYGYTF. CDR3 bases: TGCGCCAGCAGCCAGTTCACAGGGGGCTATGGCTACACCTTC.

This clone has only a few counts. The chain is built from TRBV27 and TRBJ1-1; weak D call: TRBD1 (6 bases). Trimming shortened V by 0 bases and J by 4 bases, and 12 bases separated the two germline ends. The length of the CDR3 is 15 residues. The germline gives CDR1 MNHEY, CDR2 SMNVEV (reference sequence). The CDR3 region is CASSLSEGEGTEAFF. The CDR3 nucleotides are TGTGCCAGCAGTTTATCGGAGGGGGAGGGCACTGAAGCTTTCTTT.

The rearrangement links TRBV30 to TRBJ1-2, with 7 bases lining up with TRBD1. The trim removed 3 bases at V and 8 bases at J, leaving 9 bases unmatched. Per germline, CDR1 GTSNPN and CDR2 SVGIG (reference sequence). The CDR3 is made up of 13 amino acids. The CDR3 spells CAWRGKGAGGYTF. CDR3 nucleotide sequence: TGTGCCTGGAGGGGAAAGGGGGCGGGCGGCTACACCTTC. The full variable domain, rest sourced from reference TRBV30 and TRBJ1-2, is SQTIHQWPATLVQPVGSPLSLECTVEGTSNPNLYWYRQAAGRGLQLLFYSVGIGQISSEVPQNLSASRPQDRQFILSSKKLLLSDSGFYLCAWRGKGAGGYTFGSGTRLTVV.

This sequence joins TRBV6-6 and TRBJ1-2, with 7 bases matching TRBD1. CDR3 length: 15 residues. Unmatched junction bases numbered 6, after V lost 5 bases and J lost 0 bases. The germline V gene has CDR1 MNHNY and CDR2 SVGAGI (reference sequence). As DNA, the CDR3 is TGTGCCAGCAGTAGGGACAGCCTCTCTAACTATGGCTACACCTTC. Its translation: CASSRDSLSNYGYTF.

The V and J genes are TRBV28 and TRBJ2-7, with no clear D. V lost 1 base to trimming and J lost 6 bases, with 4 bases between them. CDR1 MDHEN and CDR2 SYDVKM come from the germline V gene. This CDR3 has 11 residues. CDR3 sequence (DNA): TGTGCCAGCAGTTTATCTCGCGAGCAGTACTTC. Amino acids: CASSLSREQYF.

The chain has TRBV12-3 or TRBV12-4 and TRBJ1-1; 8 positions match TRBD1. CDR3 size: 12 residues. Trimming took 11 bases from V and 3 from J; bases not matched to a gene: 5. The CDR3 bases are TGTGCCTGTTCAGGGGGCTACACTGAAGCTTTCTTT. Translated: CACSGGYTEAFF.

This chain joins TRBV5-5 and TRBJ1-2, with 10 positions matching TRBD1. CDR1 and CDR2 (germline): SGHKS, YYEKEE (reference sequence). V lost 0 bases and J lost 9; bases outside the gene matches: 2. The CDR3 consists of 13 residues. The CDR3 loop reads CASSLGGQGRYTF. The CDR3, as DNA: TGTGCCAGCAGCTTGGGGGGACAGGGGCGCTACACCTTC. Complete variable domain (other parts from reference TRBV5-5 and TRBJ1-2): DAGVTQSPTHLIKTRGQQVTLRCSPISGHKSVSWYQQVLGQGPQFIFQYYEKEERGRGNFPDRFSARQFPNYSSELNVNALLLGDSALYLCASSLGGQGRYTFGSGTRLTVV.

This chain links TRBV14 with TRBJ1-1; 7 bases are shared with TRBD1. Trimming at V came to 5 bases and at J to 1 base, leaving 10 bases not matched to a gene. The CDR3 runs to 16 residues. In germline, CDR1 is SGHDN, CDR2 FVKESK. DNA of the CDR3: TGTGCCAGCAGCGGCGGGACAGTGAGATCGAACACTGAAGCTTTCTTT. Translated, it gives CASSGGTVRSNTEAFF. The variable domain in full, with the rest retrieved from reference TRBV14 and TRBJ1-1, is EAGVTQFPSHSVIEKGQTVTLRCDPISGHDNLYWYRRVMGKEIKFLLHFVKESKQDESGMPNNRFLAERTGGTYSTLKVQPAELEDSGVYFCASSGGTVRSNTEAFFGQGTRLTVV.

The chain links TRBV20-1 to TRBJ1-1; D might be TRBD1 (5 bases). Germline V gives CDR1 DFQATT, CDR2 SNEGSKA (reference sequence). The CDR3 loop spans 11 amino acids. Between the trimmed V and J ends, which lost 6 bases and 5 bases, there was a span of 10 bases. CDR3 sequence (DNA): TGCAGTGCGGCAGGGCGGACTGAAGCTTTCTTT. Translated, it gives CSAAGRTEAFF.

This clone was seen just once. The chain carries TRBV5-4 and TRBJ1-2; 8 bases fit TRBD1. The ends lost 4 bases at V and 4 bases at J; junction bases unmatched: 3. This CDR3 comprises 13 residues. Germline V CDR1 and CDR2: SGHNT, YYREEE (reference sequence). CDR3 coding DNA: TGTGCCAGCAGCCGGACAGGGATCTATGGCTACACCTTC. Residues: CASSRTGIYGYTF.

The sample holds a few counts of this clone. CDR3 sequence: CASSLSGGYGYTF. For the CDR3, the DNA is TGCGCCAGCAGCTTGTCCGGGGGCTATGGCTACACCTTC. The J gene is TRBJ1-2, the V gene TRBV5-1; D is perhaps TRBD1 (5 bases). Germline V lookup: CDR1 SGHRS, CDR2 YFSETQ. The CDR3 loop spans 13 amino acids. Trimming removed 1 base from V and 4 bases from J, with 8 bases in between.